Below are 17 T cell receptor beta chains sequenced from a single sample in a study of post-analysis software for immune sequencing data. Findings and limits, study-wide: Patients used about 5 TRBV segments, including TRBV5-6, TRBV5-1 and TRBV20-1, more often than controls.

No antigen is known for these receptors. Unique molecular identifiers featured in each of the TCR beta cDNA libraries. TCRdb ran MiXCR on the PCR reads and lists one entry per CDR3 protein. This table holds 450,000 to 650,000 distinct CDR3 sequences, about 40% found once. The specimen was blood. The source of these receptors is a girl aged 10 to 17 with multiple sclerosis.

The rearrangement links TRBV20-1 to TRBJ2-5; 8 bases agree with TRBD2. The J call may be wrong; the DNA end is better matched by TRBJ2-7. The CDR3 is 15 amino acids. From germline, CDR1 is DFQATT and CDR2 SNEGSKA (reference sequence). The CDR3 is CSARDGGALVAEQYF. For the CDR3, the DNA is TGCAGTGCTAGGGACGGGGGGGCCTTAGTAGCCGAGCAGTACTTC.

The chain uses TRBV7-2 and TRBJ2-3, with TRBD2 matching over 11 bases. CDR1 is SGHTA and CDR2 is FQGNSA in the germline V gene. The CDR3 runs to 16 residues. After removal of 5 bases from V and 1 base from J, the junction contained 5 bases not matched to a gene. The CDR3 DNA reads as TGTGCCAGCAGCATTAGCGGGGGGGCAGGCACAGATACGCAGTATTTT. As protein: CASSISGGAGTDTQYF.

The sample holds one count of this clonotype. The rearrangement uses TRBV5-1 and TRBJ2-2, with D possibly being TRBD1 (5 bases). V was clipped by 0 bases and J by 1 base, with 10 bases between them. Germline V gives CDR1 SGHRS, CDR2 YFSETQ. The CDR3 sequence is 16 residues long. CDR3 residues: CASSLARGLNTGELFF. CDR3 DNA sequence: TGCGCCAGCAGCTTGGCTAGGGGCCTGAACACCGGGGAGCTGTTTTTT.

This clonotype was seen a handful of times. V usage is TRBV5-4 and J usage is TRBJ1-2; 7 bases are shared with TRBD1. J gave up 7 bases and V 3 bases, and 9 bases lay outside the gene matches. From germline, CDR1 is SGHNT and CDR2 YYREEE (reference sequence). The CDR3 loop spans 14 amino acids. DNA for the CDR3: TGTGCCAGCAGCTCTGCGCTGACAGGGTTTGGCTACACCTTC. Amino acid sequence: CASSSALTGFGYTF.

This clonotype was found a few times. The V call is TRBV12-3 or TRBV12-4, the J call TRBJ1-1, with D tentatively TRBD1 (6 bases). This CDR3 is built from 13 residues. Trimming shortened V by 4 bases and J by 4 bases, and 10 bases separated the two germline ends. CDR3 sequence (DNA): TGTGCCAGCAGTTACAGGGTGAGCACTGAAGCTTTCTTT. Encoded protein: CASSYRVSTEAFF.

In this sample, this clonotype turned up a few times. This rearrangement joins TRBV20-1 to TRBJ2-3; D may correspond to TRBD1 or TRBD2 (6 bases each). V was pared by 6 bases and J by 2 bases, with 15 bases between. Germline V gene data show CDR1 as DFQATT and CDR2 as SNEGSKA (reference sequence). The CDR3 sequence is 14 residues long. The CDR3 coding sequence is TGCAGTGCCTCGGGGGCAGGCTACACAGATACGCAGTATTTT. This codes for CSASGAGYTDTQYF.

The chain couples TRBV4-1 to TRBJ1-2; 8 bases agree with TRBD1. This CDR3 is built from 16 residues. Germline V gene data show CDR1 as MGHRA and CDR2 as YSYEKL. The ends lost 1 base at V and 4 bases at J; junction bases unmatched: 8. The CDR3 DNA reads TGCGCCAGCAGCCAAGCCCAACCGACAGGGGTCTATGGCTACACCTTC. Translated, it gives CASSQAQPTGVYGYTF.

The gene calls are TRBV12-3 or TRBV12-4 and TRBJ1-1, with a weak D call TRBD1 (5 bases). Trimming removed 6 bases at V and 1 base at J, with 21 bases between. CDR3 length: 17 amino acids. The CDR3 nucleotides read TGTGCCAGCAGCTATCCATCGGAGAGGGGTTCGAACACTGAAGCTTTCTTT. It specifies CASSYPSERGSNTEAFF.

CDR3 protein: CASSLLTEAVTEAFF. DNA for the CDR3: TGTGCCAGCAGTTTGTTGACGGAGGCAGTCACTGAAGCTTTCTTT. The V call is TRBV12-3 or TRBV12-4, the J call TRBJ1-1; D call uncertain. With 3 bases removed from V and 4 bases from J, the gap between germline ends came to 15 bases. The CDR3 has 15 residues.

There are a few counts of this clonotype. The chain combines TRBV4-1 with TRBJ2-5, with 7 bases fitting TRBD2. After removal of 6 bases from V and 9 bases from J, the junction contained 16 bases not matched to a gene. CDR1 is MGHRA, CDR2 YSYEKL, per germline. The CDR3 loop spans 15 amino acids. CDR3 protein: CASSIAGPLRGAQYF. In nucleotides, the CDR3 is TGCGCCAGCAGTATAGCAGGGCCCCTCCGGGGGGCCCAGTACTTC.

In nucleotides, the CDR3 is TGTGCCAGCAGCCGCACTAGCTCGTACCAAGAGACCCAGTACTTC. Translating it yields CASSRTSSYQETQYF. V is TRBV7-2 and J is TRBJ2-5; weak D call: TRBD2 (6 bases). Germline assignment: CDR1 SGHTA and CDR2 FQGNSA. The ends were cut back, 5 bases at V and 0 bases at J, with 13 bases in the middle. The CDR3 consists of 15 residues. The complete variable domain, with remaining parts taken from reference TRBV7-2 and TRBJ2-5, reads GAGVSQSPSNKVTEKGKDVELRCDPISGHTALYWYRQSLGQGLEFLIYFQGNSAPDKSGLPSDRFSAERTGGSVSTLTIQRTQQEDSAVYLCASSRTSSYQETQYFGPGTRLLVL.

The chain links TRBV7-8 to TRBJ1-6; D is unclear. Germline CDR1 SGHVS, CDR2 FQNEAQ. The CDR3 contains 14 residues. V was cut by 5 bases and J by 8 bases, with 13 bases left in between. CDR3 DNA: TGTGCCAGCAGCCCCCACCAGGAGTATTCACCCCTCCACTTT. Translated: CASSPHQEYSPLHF.

The genes are TRBV27 and TRBJ1-2; unclear D gene. The V gene's germline CDR1 is MNHEY and CDR2 SMNVEV (reference sequence). This CDR3 contains 12 residues. Deletions cut 10 bases from V and 0 bases from J, with 9 bases between. The CDR3 sequence: CATRDTNYGYTF. As DNA, the CDR3 is TGTGCCACGAGAGATACTAACTATGGCTACACCTTC.

This sequence joins TRBV6-1 and TRBJ2-5; D gene uncertain. Trimming removed 1 base from V and 7 bases from J, with 16 bases in between. Germline CDR1 reads MNHNS; CDR2 reads SASEGT. This CDR3 region has 15 residues. The CDR3 spells CASSEEIHGSATQYF. The CDR3 DNA reads as TGTGCCAGCAGTGAAGAGATACACGGATCCGCGACCCAGTACTTC.

This clonotype has only one observation. CDR3 sequence: CSVALTGGNTEAFF. For the CDR3, the DNA is TGCAGCGTTGCCTTGACAGGCGGGAACACTGAAGCTTTCTTT. The chain recombines TRBV29-1 with TRBJ1-1; possibly TRBD1 for D (6 bases). The CDR3 is 14 residues long. The V gene lost 4 bases and the J gene lost 1 base, with 13 bases spanning the gap. CDR1 and CDR2 from the germline V gene are SQVTM and ANQGSEA.

The rearrangement links TRBV12-3 or TRBV12-4 to TRBJ2-7; tentatively, D is TRBD1 (5 bases). V lost 6 bases to trimming and J lost 6 bases, with 30 bases between them. The CDR3 has 18 residues. The CDR3 DNA sequence: TGTGCCAGCAGACCCGTCCTGCGACAGCCGGCAGTTTTGGGCGAGCAGTACTTC. This translates into CASRPVLRQPAVLGEQYF.

This clonotype was counted between two and nine times. This chain uses TRBV5-6 with TRBJ2-5, with D tentatively TRBD1 (6 bases). Judging by the DNA end, TRBJ2-7 fits better; the J call may be wrong. This CDR3 contains 14 residues. Germline CDR1 and CDR2: SGHDT and YYEEEE. The CDR3 protein is CASSLPWDKHEQYF. CDR3 DNA: TGTGCCAGCAGCTTGCCCTGGGACAAGCACGAGCAGTACTTC.